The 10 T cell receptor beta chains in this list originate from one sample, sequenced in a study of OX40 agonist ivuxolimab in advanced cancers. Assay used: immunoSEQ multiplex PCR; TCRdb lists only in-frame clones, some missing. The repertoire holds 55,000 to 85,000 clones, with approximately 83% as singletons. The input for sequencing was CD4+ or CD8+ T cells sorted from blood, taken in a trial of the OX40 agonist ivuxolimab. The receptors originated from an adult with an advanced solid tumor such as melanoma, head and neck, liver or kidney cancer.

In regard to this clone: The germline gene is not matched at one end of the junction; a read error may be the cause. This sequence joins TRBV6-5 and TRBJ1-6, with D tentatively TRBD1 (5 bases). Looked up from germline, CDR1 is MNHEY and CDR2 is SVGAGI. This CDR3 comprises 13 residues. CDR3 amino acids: CASSFRQNSPPHF. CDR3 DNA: TGTGCCAGCAGTTTCCGACAGAATTCACCCCCCCACTTT.

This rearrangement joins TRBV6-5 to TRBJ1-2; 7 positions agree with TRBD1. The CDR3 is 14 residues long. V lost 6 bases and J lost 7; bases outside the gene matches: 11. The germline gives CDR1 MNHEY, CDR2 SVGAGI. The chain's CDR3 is CASREDRSDRGYTF. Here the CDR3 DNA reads TGTGCCAGCAGAGAGGACAGGTCTGATCGTGGCTACACCTTC.

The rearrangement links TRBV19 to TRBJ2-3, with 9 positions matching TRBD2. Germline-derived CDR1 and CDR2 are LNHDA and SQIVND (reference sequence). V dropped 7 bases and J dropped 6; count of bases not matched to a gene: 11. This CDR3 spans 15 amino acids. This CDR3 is CASTQRAGGRDTQYF. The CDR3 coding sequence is TGTGCCAGTACTCAAAGAGCGGGAGGTCGGGATACGCAGTATTTT.

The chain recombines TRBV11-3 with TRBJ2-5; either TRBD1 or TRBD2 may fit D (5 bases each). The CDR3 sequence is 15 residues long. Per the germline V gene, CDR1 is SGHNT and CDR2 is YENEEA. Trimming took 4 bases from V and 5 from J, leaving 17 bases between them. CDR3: CASSSNSGPAETQYF. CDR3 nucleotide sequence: TGTGCCAGCAGCTCAAACTCGGGACCCGCGGAGACCCAGTACTTC.

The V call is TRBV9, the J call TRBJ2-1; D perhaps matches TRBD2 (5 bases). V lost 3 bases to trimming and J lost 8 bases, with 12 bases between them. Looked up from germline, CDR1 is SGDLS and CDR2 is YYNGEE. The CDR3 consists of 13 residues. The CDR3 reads CASSAPGGHEQFF. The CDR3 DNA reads TGTGCCAGCAGCGCCCCAGGAGGCCATGAGCAGTTCTTC. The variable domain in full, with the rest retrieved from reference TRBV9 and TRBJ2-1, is DSGVTQTPKHLITATGQRVTLRCSPRSGDLSVYWYQQSLDQGLQFLIQYYNGEERAKGNILERFSAQQFPDLHSELNLSSLELGDSALYFCASSAPGGHEQFFGPGTRLTVL.

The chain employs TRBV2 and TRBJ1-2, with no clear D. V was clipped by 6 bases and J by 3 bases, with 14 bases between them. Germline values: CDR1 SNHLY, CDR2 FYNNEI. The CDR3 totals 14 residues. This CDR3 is CASRTRALDYGYTF. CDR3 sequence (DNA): TGTGCCAGCAGGACCCGAGCTCTGGACTATGGCTACACCTTC.

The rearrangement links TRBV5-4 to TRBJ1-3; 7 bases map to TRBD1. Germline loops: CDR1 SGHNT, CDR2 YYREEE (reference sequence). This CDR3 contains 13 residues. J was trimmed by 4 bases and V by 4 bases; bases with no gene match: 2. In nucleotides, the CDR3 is TGTGCCAGCAGCCGGGACAGCGGAAACACCATATATTTT. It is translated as CASSRDSGNTIYF.

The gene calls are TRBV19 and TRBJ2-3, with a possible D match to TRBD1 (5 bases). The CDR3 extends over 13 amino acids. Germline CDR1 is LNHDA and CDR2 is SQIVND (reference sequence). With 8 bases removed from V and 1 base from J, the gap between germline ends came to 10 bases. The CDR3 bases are TGTGCCAGTGCAGGGTTTGGCACAGATACGCAGTATTTT. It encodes CASAGFGTDTQYF.

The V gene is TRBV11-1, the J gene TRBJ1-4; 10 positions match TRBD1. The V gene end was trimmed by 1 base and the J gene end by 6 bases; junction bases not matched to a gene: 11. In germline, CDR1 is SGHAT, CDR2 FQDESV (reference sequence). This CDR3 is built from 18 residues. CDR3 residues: CASSLVLGQGPLYEKLFF. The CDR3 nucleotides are TGTGCCAGCAGCTTAGTGTTGGGACAGGGGCCCCTTTATGAAAAACTGTTTTTT.

The CDR3 loop reads CASSSGTASHSPLHF. The CDR3 region has the DNA TGTGCCAGCAGCTCCGGGACAGCAAGTCATTCACCCCTCCACTTT. The genes are TRBV5-4 and TRBJ1-6, with 7 bases aligning to TRBD1. CDR1 is SGHNT and CDR2 is YYREEE in the germline V gene (reference sequence). V gave up 3 bases and J gave up 8 bases; unmatched junction bases: 8. This CDR3 has 15 amino acids.